This T cell receptor beta chain comes out of a study of PD-1 blockade in classical Hodgkin lymphoma. Regarding this clone: This same CDR3 is encoded by further DNA sequences in the sample.

Assay: immunoSEQ multiplex PCR; the TCRdb copy retains only in-frame clones and omits some. The table lists approximately 89,000 clones, approximately 80% of them singletons. Following autologous stem cell transplantation, relapse occurred in every patient, and exposure to brentuximab vedotin varied. Germline loops: CDR1 SGDLS, CDR2 YYNGEE. The CDR3 contains 17 residues. The ends were cut back, 0 bases at V and 3 bases at J, with 19 bases in the middle. This clonotype was obtained from a human donor with classical Hodgkin lymphoma. The material sequenced was peripheral blood mononuclear cells (PBMCs), taken at baseline. The V and J genes are TRBV9 and TRBJ2-7; possibly TRBD1 or TRBD2 for D (5 bases each). DNA for the CDR3: TGTGCCAGCAGCGTAGAACCCTGGTTGGGACCCCTCTACGAGCAGTACTTC. Translation: CASSVEPWLGPLYEQYF.